The rows below give T cell receptor beta chains drawn from one sample of a study of T cell repertoires in cytomegalovirus infection. TCRdb re-analysed the reads in MiXCR, keeping a single row per CDR3 protein. The table has 150,000 to 200,000 distinct CDR3 sequences, approximately 15% seen once; the top ten hold 20% to 30%. Sequenced sample: PBMCs. These receptor sequences come from a human donor in good health (CMV status not recorded). Some clones in this sample may be carry-over from other donors' samples. Both conserved end residues are part of each CDR3. A D gene is named only where the DNA matches it firmly. Some rows have no size entry. The others give once, few or many, or a class for an expanded clone.

abundance: .
d_gene: TRBD1
j_gene: TRBJ2-2
v_gene: TRBV20-1
CDR3aa: CSARFRQGFTGELFF
CDR3nt: TGCAGTGCTAGATTCCGACAGGGGTTCACCGGGGAGCTGTTTTTT

abundance: many
d_gene: .
j_gene: TRBJ1-5
v_gene: TRBV7-8
CDR3aa: CASSLAEGKQPQHF
CDR3nt: TGTGCCAGCAGCTTAGCGGAGGGGAAGCAGCCCCAGCATTTT

abundance: many
d_gene: .
j_gene: TRBJ1-2
v_gene: TRBV5-1
CDR3aa: CASHQPGVDYGYTF
CDR3nt: TGCGCCAGCCATCAGCCGGGGGTCGACTATGGCTACACCTTC

abundance: few
d_gene: .
j_gene: TRBJ2-1
v_gene: TRBV20-1
CDR3aa: CSARDRERGANEQFF
CDR3nt: TGCAGTGCTAGAGATCGGGAACGGGGGGCAAATGAGCAGTTCTTC

abundance: few
d_gene: TRBD2
j_gene: TRBJ2-3
v_gene: TRBV5-1
CDR3aa: CASSIGLAVLLDTQYF
CDR3nt: TGCGCCAGCAGCATTGGACTAGCGGTTCTCCTTGATACGCAGTATTTT

abundance: many
d_gene: .
j_gene: TRBJ1-3
v_gene: TRBV12-3/TRBV12-4
CDR3aa: CASSLNRDGGNTIYF
CDR3nt: TGTGCCAGCAGTTTAAACAGGGACGGTGGAAACACCATATATTTT

abundance: many
d_gene: .
j_gene: TRBJ1-3
v_gene: TRBV28
CDR3aa: CASSLATASSGNTIYF
CDR3nt: TGTGCCAGCAGCCTTGCCACAGCGTCCTCTGGAAACACCATATATTTT

abundance: .
d_gene: .
j_gene: TRBJ1-2
v_gene: TRBV29-1
CDR3aa: CSVEDSSRNFYGYTF
CDR3nt: TGCAGCGTTGAAGATAGCAGTCGGAACTTCTATGGCTACACCTTC

abundance: .
d_gene: .
j_gene: TRBJ1-1
v_gene: TRBV20-1
CDR3aa: CSAKPFNSGTEAFF
CDR3nt: TGCAGTGCCAAACCTTTTAATTCCGGGACTGAAGCTTTCTTT

abundance: few
d_gene: TRBD1
j_gene: TRBJ1-5
v_gene: TRBV20-1
CDR3aa: CSARDQTGGDQPQHF
CDR3nt: TGCAGTGCTAGAGATCAGACAGGGGGGGATCAGCCCCAGCATTTT

abundance: many
d_gene: .
j_gene: TRBJ1-1
v_gene: TRBV6-5
CDR3aa: CASGTWRTEAFF
CDR3nt: TGTGCCAGCGGGACATGGAGAACTGAAGCTTTCTTT

abundance: .
d_gene: .
j_gene: TRBJ2-2
v_gene: TRBV11-2
CDR3aa: CASSYRSTLTTGELFF
CDR3nt: TGTGCCAGCAGCTATAGATCCACTCTAACCACCGGGGAGCTGTTTTTT

abundance: many
d_gene: TRBD2
j_gene: TRBJ2-3
v_gene: TRBV6-4
CDR3aa: CASSGTSGPDTQYF
CDR3nt: TGTGCCAGCAGCGGGACTAGCGGACCAGATACGCAGTATTTT

abundance: .
d_gene: .
j_gene: TRBJ2-4
v_gene: TRBV12-3/TRBV12-4
CDR3aa: CASSLGGTAENIQYF
CDR3nt: TGTGCCAGCAGTTTGGGGGGAACAGCCGAAAACATTCAGTACTTC

abundance: many
d_gene: .
j_gene: TRBJ2-6
v_gene: TRBV7-2
CDR3aa: CASSLGGTGANVLTF
CDR3nt: TGTGCCAGCAGCTTAGGGGGGACTGGGGCCAACGTCCTGACTTTC

abundance: many
d_gene: TRBD1
j_gene: TRBJ2-1
v_gene: TRBV7-8
CDR3aa: CASSLEITGVYNEQFF
CDR3nt: TGTGCCAGCAGCCTCGAAATAACAGGGGTCTACAATGAGCAGTTCTTC

abundance: many
d_gene: TRBD1
j_gene: TRBJ1-1
v_gene: TRBV7-9
CDR3aa: CASSPDRTTWETEAFF
CDR3nt: TGTGCCAGCAGCCCGGACAGGACTACTTGGGAGACTGAAGCTTTCTTT

abundance: .
d_gene: .
j_gene: TRBJ1-5
v_gene: TRBV19
CDR3aa: CASSTRTASNNQPQHF
CDR3nt: TGTGCCAGTAGTACCCGGACAGCTTCAAACAATCAGCCCCAGCATTTT

abundance: many
d_gene: .
j_gene: TRBJ1-2
v_gene: TRBV7-2
CDR3aa: CASSLVLGLHPNYGYTF
CDR3nt: TGTGCCAGCAGCTTAGTTCTAGGACTTCATCCTAACTATGGCTACACCTTC

abundance: few
d_gene: .
j_gene: TRBJ2-7
v_gene: TRBV27
CDR3aa: CASSRVTSYEQYF
CDR3nt: TGTGCCAGCAGTCGTGTCACATCCTACGAGCAGTACTTC

abundance: few
d_gene: TRBD1
j_gene: TRBJ1-4
v_gene: TRBV23-1
CDR3aa: CASSATLGQGEKLFF
CDR3nt: TGCGCCAGCAGTGCAACTCTGGGACAGGGGGAAAAACTGTTTTTT

abundance: many
d_gene: TRBD1
j_gene: TRBJ1-1
v_gene: TRBV19
CDR3aa: CASIRTGGSNTEAFF
CDR3nt: TGTGCCAGTATCCGGACAGGGGGTTCGAACACTGAAGCTTTCTTT

abundance: many
d_gene: TRBD2
j_gene: TRBJ2-1
v_gene: TRBV7-8
CDR3aa: CASEGLAGEQFF
CDR3nt: TGTGCCAGCGAAGGACTAGCCGGTGAGCAGTTCTTC

abundance: many
d_gene: .
j_gene: TRBJ2-1
v_gene: TRBV7-2
CDR3aa: CASSPPERNEQFF
CDR3nt: TGTGCCAGCAGCCCTCCCGAGCGCAATGAGCAGTTCTTC

abundance: few
d_gene: TRBD1
j_gene: TRBJ1-6
v_gene: TRBV18
CDR3aa: CASSLLQGANSPLHF
CDR3nt: TGTGCCAGCTCACTATTACAGGGGGCGAATTCACCCCTCCACTTT

abundance: .
d_gene: TRBD1
j_gene: TRBJ1-1
v_gene: TRBV29-1
CDR3aa: CSVDIWTGESEAFF
CDR3nt: TGCAGCGTTGATATTTGGACAGGGGAATCTGAAGCTTTCTTT

abundance: few
d_gene: .
j_gene: TRBJ2-1
v_gene: TRBV28
CDR3aa: CASVAGARTNEQFF
CDR3nt: TGTGCCAGCGTCGCAGGGGCTCGCACCAATGAGCAGTTCTTC

abundance: .
d_gene: .
j_gene: TRBJ2-3
v_gene: TRBV29-1
CDR3aa: CSVNPFPDTQYF
CDR3nt: TGCAGCGTTAACCCGTTCCCAGATACGCAGTATTTT

abundance: once
d_gene: .
j_gene: TRBJ1-2
v_gene: TRBV20-1
CDR3aa: CSASLPRVGYGYTF
CDR3nt: TGCAGTGCTTCCCTACCCAGGGTGGGCTATGGCTACACCTTC

abundance: few
d_gene: .
j_gene: TRBJ2-7
v_gene: TRBV23-1
CDR3aa: CASTSIGQDFRQYF
CDR3nt: TGCGCCAGCACCTCAATCGGTCAAGACTTTAGGCAGTACTTC

abundance: many
d_gene: .
j_gene: TRBJ1-1
v_gene: TRBV7-9
CDR3aa: CASSPGTHTEAFF
CDR3nt: TGTGCCAGCAGCCCAGGGACACACACTGAAGCTTTCTTT

abundance: .
d_gene: .
j_gene: TRBJ2-5
v_gene: TRBV5-1
CDR3aa: CASSLGQMGKQETQYF
CDR3nt: TGCGCCAGCAGCTTAGGGCAGATGGGAAAACAAGAGACCCAGTACTTC

abundance: .
d_gene: TRBD1
j_gene: TRBJ1-1
v_gene: TRBV2
CDR3aa: CASSRQGVNTEAFF
CDR3nt: TGTGCCAGCAGCAGACAGGGGGTGAACACTGAAGCTTTCTTT

abundance: .
d_gene: .
j_gene: TRBJ1-1
v_gene: TRBV29-1
CDR3aa: CSVPKGSMNTEAFF
CDR3nt: TGCAGCGTTCCTAAGGGCTCAATGAACACTGAAGCTTTCTTT

abundance: .
d_gene: TRBD2
j_gene: TRBJ2-2
v_gene: TRBV20-1
CDR3aa: CSASNARGLALGGELFF
CDR3nt: TGCAGTGCTAGTAACGCCCGGGGACTAGCTTTAGGCGGGGAGCTGTTTTTT

abundance: many
d_gene: .
j_gene: TRBJ2-3
v_gene: TRBV7-2
CDR3aa: CASSLVDAVTDTQYF
CDR3nt: TGTGCCAGCAGCCTAGTAGATGCAGTAACAGATACGCAGTATTTT

abundance: many
d_gene: .
j_gene: TRBJ1-2
v_gene: TRBV11-2
CDR3aa: CASSFEGFYGYTF
CDR3nt: TGTGCCAGCAGCTTCGAGGGATTCTATGGCTACACCTTC

abundance: many
d_gene: .
j_gene: TRBJ1-2
v_gene: TRBV7-9
CDR3aa: CASSPSGGRGYTF
CDR3nt: TGTGCCAGCAGCCCCTCCGGGGGGCGAGGCTACACCTTC

abundance: few
d_gene: .
j_gene: TRBJ1-4
v_gene: TRBV7-9
CDR3aa: CASSDIDGGDGKLFF
CDR3nt: TGTGCCAGCAGCGACATCGATGGGGGCGATGGAAAACTGTTTTTT

abundance: many
d_gene: .
j_gene: TRBJ2-6
v_gene: TRBV12-3/TRBV12-4
CDR3aa: CASSFQGISSGANVLTF
CDR3nt: TGTGCCAGCAGTTTTCAGGGGATTAGCTCTGGGGCCAACGTCCTGACTTTC

abundance: .
d_gene: TRBD1
j_gene: TRBJ2-7
v_gene: TRBV20-1
CDR3aa: CSARVRGGFSYEQYF
CDR3nt: TGCAGTGCTAGGGTGAGAGGGGGCTTCTCCTACGAGCAGTACTTC

abundance: .
d_gene: TRBD2
j_gene: TRBJ2-1
v_gene: TRBV19
CDR3aa: CASSIEGEGYNEQFF
CDR3nt: TGTGCCAGTAGTATAGAGGGGGAGGGGTACAATGAGCAGTTCTTC

abundance: few
d_gene: .
j_gene: TRBJ2-7
v_gene: TRBV6-1
CDR3aa: CASSENRASSYEQYF
CDR3nt: TGTGCCAGCAGTGAAAACAGGGCCAGCTCCTACGAGCAGTACTTC

abundance: .
d_gene: TRBD1
j_gene: TRBJ2-1
v_gene: TRBV29-1
CDR3aa: CSVRGQGNYNEQFF
CDR3nt: TGCAGCGTCCGGGGACAGGGGAACTACAATGAGCAGTTCTTC

abundance: .
d_gene: TRBD2
j_gene: TRBJ2-1
v_gene: TRBV20-1
CDR3aa: CSAQRETDEQFF
CDR3nt: TGCAGTGCTCAGCGGGAGACAGATGAGCAGTTCTTC

abundance: few
d_gene: .
j_gene: TRBJ1-4
v_gene: TRBV19
CDR3aa: CASSQRGQRPNEKLFF
CDR3nt: TGTGCCAGTAGTCAACGGGGGCAGCGCCCTAATGAAAAACTGTTTTTT

abundance: few
d_gene: TRBD2
j_gene: TRBJ2-1
v_gene: TRBV20-1
CDR3aa: CSARDTGLAGVRGYNEQFF
CDR3nt: TGCAGTGCTAGAGATACGGGACTAGCGGGAGTTAGAGGGTACAATGAGCAGTTCTTC

abundance: few
d_gene: TRBD2
j_gene: TRBJ2-1
v_gene: TRBV9
CDR3aa: CASSIAAGESYNEQFF
CDR3nt: TGTGCCAGCAGCATAGCTGCGGGGGAGTCCTACAATGAGCAGTTCTTC

abundance: many
d_gene: .
j_gene: TRBJ2-7
v_gene: TRBV7-9
CDR3aa: CASSLVLIRGTRDGVYEQYF
CDR3nt: TGTGCCAGCAGCTTAGTACTGATCCGGGGCACCCGAGACGGGGTCTACGAGCAGTACTTC

abundance: .
d_gene: .
j_gene: TRBJ1-1
v_gene: TRBV10-3
CDR3aa: CAISDFRDGKVFF
CDR3nt: TGTGCCATCAGTGATTTCCGGGACGGAAAAGTTTTCTTT

abundance: .
d_gene: TRBD1
j_gene: TRBJ1-6
v_gene: TRBV11-2
CDR3aa: CASSSKDRARSPLHF
CDR3nt: TGTGCCAGCAGCTCGAAGGACAGGGCACGGTCACCCCTCCACTTT

abundance: many
d_gene: .
j_gene: TRBJ2-1
v_gene: TRBV11-2
CDR3aa: CASSLGQGRHNEQFF
CDR3nt: TGTGCCAGCAGCTTGGGCCAGGGGAGGCACAATGAGCAGTTCTTC

abundance: few
d_gene: .
j_gene: TRBJ1-4
v_gene: TRBV28
CDR3aa: CASHVGNEKLFF
CDR3nt: TGTGCCAGCCACGTGGGGAATGAAAAACTGTTTTTT

abundance: .
d_gene: TRBD1
j_gene: TRBJ1-1
v_gene: TRBV7-9
CDR3aa: CAYLQGQGNTEAFF
CDR3nt: TGTGCCTACTTACAGGGACAGGGGAACACTGAAGCTTTCTTT

abundance: few
d_gene: TRBD1
j_gene: TRBJ1-5
v_gene: TRBV19
CDR3aa: CASIPNRDSANQPQHF
CDR3nt: TGTGCCAGTATTCCCAACCGGGACAGTGCTAATCAGCCCCAGCATTTT

abundance: many
d_gene: .
j_gene: TRBJ2-7
v_gene: TRBV28
CDR3aa: CASSNHGGNSYEQYF
CDR3nt: TGTGCCAGCAGTAACCATGGCGGTAACTCCTACGAGCAGTACTTC

abundance: many
d_gene: .
j_gene: TRBJ2-7
v_gene: TRBV7-6
CDR3aa: CASSLAEGTYEQYF
CDR3nt: TGTGCCAGCAGCTTAGCGGAGGGGACCTACGAGCAGTACTTC

abundance: many
d_gene: TRBD2
j_gene: TRBJ2-5
v_gene: TRBV6-1
CDR3aa: CASIRGGAEETQYF
CDR3nt: TGTGCCAGCATCCGGGGGGGCGCGGAGGAGACCCAGTACTTC